The clone carrying this T cell receptor beta chain was picked up a small number of times. Its specificity is not known. Germline V gene lookup returns CDR1 SGHVS and CDR2 FQNEAQ. The CDR3 has 17 amino acids. V was shortened by 4 bases and J by 2 bases, with 21 bases between the two germline ends. This specimen comes from a study of response to subunit inactivated influenza vaccine. TCRdb reprocessed the RT-PCR reads via MiXCR and lists one record per CDR3 protein. The data contain roughly 670,000 distinct CDR3 sequences, 12% to 15% of them seen just once; the ten biggest clones take up around 7.6%. Study findings and constraints: With each seasonal influenza vaccination, the authors suggested, few new T cells are recruited.

The clonotype originates from a man in his fifties or sixties who received an inactivated influenza vaccine. The chain combines TRBV7-8 with TRBJ2-7; D is possibly TRBD1 or TRBD2 (5 bases each). Sample: PBMCs from blood, taken approximately 15 days before vaccination. The CDR3 nucleotides are TGTGCCAGCAGCTCAGGGCCGACGGGACGTTTCGCCTACGAGCAGTACTTC. Translated, it gives CASSSGPTGRFAYEQYF.